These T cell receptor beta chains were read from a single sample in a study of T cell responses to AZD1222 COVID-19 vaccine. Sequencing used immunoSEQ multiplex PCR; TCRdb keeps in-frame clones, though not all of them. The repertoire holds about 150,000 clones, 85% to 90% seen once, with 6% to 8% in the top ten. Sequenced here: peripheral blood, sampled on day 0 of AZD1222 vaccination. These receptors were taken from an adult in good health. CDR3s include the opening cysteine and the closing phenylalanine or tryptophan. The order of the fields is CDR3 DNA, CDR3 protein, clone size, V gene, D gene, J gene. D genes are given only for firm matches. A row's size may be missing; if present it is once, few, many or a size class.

TGTGCCAGCAGCTTGGCACGGGAGAACACTGAAGCTTTCTTT,CASSLARENTEAFF,NA,TRBV5-4,NA,TRBJ1-1
TGTGCCAGCAGGGGTCGGGGAGTGAACACTGAAGCTTTCTTT,CASRGRGVNTEAFF,NA,TRBV6-5,NA,TRBJ1-1
TGTGCCAGCAGTGAATTGTGGCGAGGGGTGGGAGATACGCAGTATTTT,CASSELWRGVGDTQYF,NA,TRBV25-1,NA,TRBJ2-3
TGTGCCACCACGCAGGGTTCAACCCAGTACTTC,CATTQGSTQYF,NA,TRBV25-1,NA,TRBJ2-5
TGTGCTAGTGGTTTGGTAAAACTAGCGGGGAGAGAGACCCAGTACTTC,CASGLVKLAGRETQYF,NA,TRBV12-5,TRBD2,TRBJ2-5
TGTGCCAGCACGGCAGGGGTCGGGGAGCTGTTTTTT,CASTAGVGELFF,once,TRBV5-5,NA,TRBJ2-2
TGTGCCAGCAGTTTATTCCGGGGCAGAACTGAAGCTTTCTTT,CASSLFRGRTEAFF,NA,TRBV28,NA,TRBJ1-1
TGTGCCAGCAGTTACTCCTTCCGGCGGGTGAACACTGAAGCTTTCTTT,CASSYSFRRVNTEAFF,NA,TRBV6-5,NA,TRBJ1-1
TGTGCCAGCAGCTTTAGCACAGATACGCAGTATTTT,CASSFSTDTQYF,NA,TRBV7-9,NA,TRBJ2-3
TGTGCCATCAGCCTCGGGACGAGCGGGGAATGGGACAATGAGCAGTTCTTC,CAISLGTSGEWDNEQFF,NA,TRBV10-3,TRBD2,TRBJ2-1
TGTGCCAGCACAGGATTTGGGACCGGGGAGCTGTTTTTT,CASTGFGTGELFF,NA,TRBV6-5,NA,TRBJ2-2
TGTGCCAGCAGCTTTAGACAGGGGTCACAAGAGACCCAGTACTTC,CASSFRQGSQETQYF,NA,TRBV11-2,TRBD1,TRBJ2-5
TGTGCCACCAGTGTTGCTGGCACAGATACGCAGTATTTT,CATSVAGTDTQYF,once,TRBV24-1,NA,TRBJ2-3
TGTGCCAGCAGCCCTGGGGGGTGGTCTGGAAACACCATATATTTT,CASSPGGWSGNTIYF,NA,TRBV7-9,NA,TRBJ1-3
TGTGCCAGCAGTTACGGTCAGGGGTGGAATCAGCCCCAGCATTTT,CASSYGQGWNQPQHF,once,TRBV6-2/TRBV6-3,NA,TRBJ1-5
TGCGCCAGCAGCTTGTACGGCGCCGGGACAGGGGTATTCGTGGGCACTGAAGCTTTCTTT,CASSLYGAGTGVFVGTEAFF,NA,TRBV5-1,TRBD1,TRBJ1-1
TGCGCCAGCAGCTTGGCCCAGGGGGCGGGCACAGATACGCAGTATTTT,CASSLAQGAGTDTQYF,NA,TRBV5-1,TRBD1,TRBJ2-3
TGTGCCAGCAGTTTATACGGGACAAACACCTACGAGCAGTACTTC,CASSLYGTNTYEQYF,once,TRBV28,NA,TRBJ2-7
TGTGCCAGCAGCGACCGAGCAAGGACTAGCCGGGAGACCCAGTACTTC,CASSDRARTSRETQYF,NA,TRBV11-1,TRBD2,TRBJ2-5
TGCAGTGCTGGGACTCGTGAAGCTTTCTTT,CSAGTREAFF,NA,TRBV20-1,NA,TRBJ1-1
TGCGCCAGCAGCCCGGGACAGGGTCAGGTAGACACCATATATTTT,CASSPGQGQVDTIYF,NA,TRBV5-1,TRBD1,TRBJ1-3
TGTGCCAGCAGTCCACAGGGGGCAGGTGAGCAGTTCTTC,CASSPQGAGEQFF,NA,TRBV6-5,TRBD1,TRBJ2-1
TGTGCCAGCAGCCAAGAGATGAAGCGGGGGCCCCTAGTAGATACGCAGTATTTT,CASSQEMKRGPLVDTQYF,NA,TRBV14,TRBD2,TRBJ2-3
TGCGCCAGCAGCCACGCAGCCGGGACTAGCGGCGAGCAGTACTTC,CASSHAAGTSGEQYF,NA,TRBV4-3,TRBD2,TRBJ2-7
TGTGCCAGCAGTGATACAGGGAGTGGCTACACCTTC,CASSDTGSGYTF,NA,TRBV2,NA,TRBJ1-2
TGCGCCAGCAGCTTGACAGGGGGGCCCACTGAAGCTTTCTTT,CASSLTGGPTEAFF,few,TRBV5-1,TRBD1,TRBJ1-1
TGTGCCAGCAGGGTGTCCTCTGGAAACACCATATATTTT,CASRVSSGNTIYF,NA,TRBV25-1,NA,TRBJ1-3
TGTGCCAGCAGTACCCAACCAGAGACCCAGTACTTC,CASSTQPETQYF,NA,TRBV12-3/TRBV12-4,NA,TRBJ2-5
TGTGCCAGCAGTTATCGGGGCAATTCACCCCTCCACTTT,CASSYRGNSPLHF,once,TRBV12-3/TRBV12-4,NA,TRBJ1-6
TGTGCCAGCAGTTTAGGAACTAAGCTAGGGGGCTACACCTTC,CASSLGTKLGGYTF,NA,TRBV28,NA,TRBJ1-2
TGTGCCAGTAAAAGGGAAATGAACACTGAAGCTTTCTTT,CASKREMNTEAFF,NA,TRBV19,NA,TRBJ1-1
TGTGCCAGCAGCGCCCCCGGTGGAACAGGCAGCTCTGGGGCCAACGTCCTGACTTTC,CASSAPGGTGSSGANVLTF,NA,TRBV9,NA,TRBJ2-6
TGTGCCAGCAGCTCCAGCAGGGGGGTTGGCTATGGCTACACCTTC,CASSSSRGVGYGYTF,once,TRBV7-2,TRBD1,TRBJ1-2
TGTGCCAGCAGAACAGGCGTCACCGGGGAGCTGTTTTTT,CASRTGVTGELFF,NA,TRBV2,NA,TRBJ2-2
TGTGCCACCAGTGACCACGATTGGGGGACCCAGTACTTC,CATSDHDWGTQYF,once,TRBV24-1,NA,TRBJ2-5
TGTGCCATCAGTGACAGGGAAAGAGGTAACTATGGCTACACCTTC,CAISDRERGNYGYTF,NA,TRBV10-3,NA,TRBJ1-2
TGTGCCAGCAGCAAAGTGCAGCGGGGGCACACAGATACGCAGTATTTT,CASSKVQRGHTDTQYF,NA,TRBV21-1,NA,TRBJ2-3
TGTGCCTGGAGTGTACGTGGGCTCTATAGCAATCAGCCCCAGCATTTT,CAWSVRGLYSNQPQHF,NA,TRBV30,NA,TRBJ1-5
TGTGCCAGCAGCTTAGTTAGCGGGGGGACCTACAATGAGCAGTTCTTC,CASSLVSGGTYNEQFF,NA,TRBV7-2,TRBD2,TRBJ2-1
TGTGCCAGCAGCCCGACAGGGTACGTCTACGAGCAGTACTTC,CASSPTGYVYEQYF,NA,TRBV3-1/TRBV3-2,TRBD1,TRBJ2-7
TGTGCCAGCTCACCACGGAGGGGGATCCCCGGGTCGACGAGGGGCACAGATACGCAGTATTTT,CASSPRRGIPGSTRGTDTQYF,once,TRBV18,NA,TRBJ2-3
TGTGCCAGCAGTTACTCGAATTCGGGGATCTCCTACGAGCAGTACTTC,CASSYSNSGISYEQYF,NA,TRBV6-2/TRBV6-3,NA,TRBJ2-7
TGTGCCAGCAGTTTGGGGGGGGATGTCACTGAAGCTTTCTTT,CASSLGGDVTEAFF,NA,TRBV27,NA,TRBJ1-1
TGTGCCAGCAGTCAACGACTAGCGGGGTCGAATGAGCAGTTCTTC,CASSQRLAGSNEQFF,NA,TRBV6-6,TRBD2,TRBJ2-1
TGTGCCACCACGGGGGGGCCCCAAGAGACCCAGTACTTC,CATTGGPQETQYF,NA,TRBV10-3,TRBD2,TRBJ2-5
TGTGCCAGCAGCTCCTCACTAGCGTTGCAACTTCAAGAGACCCAGTACTTC,CASSSSLALQLQETQYF,NA,TRBV7-9,TRBD2,TRBJ2-5